This T cell receptor (beta chain) was identified during a study of identical twins. Study-wide results and limits: Beta out-of-frame twin sharing showed a weaker excess. Compared with models, monozygotic twins showed more out-of-frame TCR alpha sharing. Cord blood's abundant beta clonotypes had fewer insertions, unlike memory repertoires.

cDNA molecules carried unique molecular identifiers, and template switching added a universal primer site. TCRdb processed the 5' RACE reads anew with MiXCR; each CDR3 protein has one entry. The table shows approximately 690,000 distinct CDR3 sequences, with less than 7% occurring only once. This clonotype was observed many times. The antigen is unknown. Germline assignment: CDR1 DFQATT and CDR2 SNEGSKA (reference sequence). The CDR3 contains 19 residues. Trimming shortened V by 0 bases and J by 3 bases, and 25 bases separated the two germline ends. Sequencing used naive T cells sorted from blood. V gene TRBV20-1 combines with J gene TRBJ2-3, with D possibly TRBD2 on 5 matching bases. The TCR comes from a young man in good health. Here the CDR3 DNA reads TGCAGTGCTAGAGATTCTTTAGGCTTGGCTAGCTCATGGACAGATACGCAGTATTTT. Protein product: CSARDSLGLASSWTDTQYF.